The 31 T cell receptor beta chains below all came from one sample that was sequenced in a study of beta chain features in type 1 diabetes. The isolated RNA, all of it, was reverse transcribed, so expressed TCRB transcripts were what got sequenced. Using immunoSEQ multiplex PCR, the repertoire was profiled, and TCRdb retains in-frame clones only, with some absent. The sample holds approximately 300,000 clones, roughly 11% seen once. Input material: naive CD4+ T cells from blood. These receptors originate from a woman aged 25 to 39 in good health.

This chain links TRBV19 with TRBJ1-5; possibly TRBD1 for D (5 bases). Trimming left V 3 bases short and J 0 bases short, with 12 bases between. CDR3 length equals 16 residues. From germline, CDR1 is LNHDA and CDR2 SQIVND (reference sequence). CDR3 DNA: TGTGCCAGTAGTATTATGGGTCAGGGTAGCAATCAGCCCCAGCATTTT. As protein: CASSIMGQGSNQPQHF. Based on the CDR3 plus reference TRBV19 and TRBJ1-5, the full variable domain is DGGITQSPKYLFRKEGQNVTLSCEQNLNHDAMYWYRQDPGQGLRLIYYSQIVNDFQKGDIAEGYSVSREKKESFPLTVTSAQKNPTAFYLCASSIMGQGSNQPQHFGDGTRLSIL.

This chain joins TRBV28 and TRBJ1-3; 9 positions agree with TRBD1. The CDR3 is 14 residues long. The trim removed 4 bases at V and 6 bases at J, leaving 4 bases unmatched. CDR1 and CDR2 (germline): MDHEN, SYDVKM. In DNA form, the CDR3 reads TGTGCCAGCAGTTCGGGACAGGGTACAAACACCATATATTTT. The encoded protein is CASSSGQGTNTIYF.

The V call is TRBV4-3, the J call TRBJ2-5; possible D gene TRBD2, 6 bases. Germline values: CDR1 LGHNA, CDR2 YSLEER. The CDR3 is 13 amino acids. The V end lost 4 bases, the J end lost 9 bases, and 15 bases lay between the germline ends. This chain's CDR3 is CASSPRAGTAQYF. The CDR3 DNA sequence: TGCGCCAGCAGCCCGCGAGCGGGTACGGCCCAGTACTTC.

There are a few counts of this clone. This sequence joins TRBV11-2 and TRBJ1-2; 8 bases are shared with TRBD1. This CDR3 comprises 15 residues. J lost 8 bases, V lost 7 bases, and 15 bases had no gene match. CDR1 is SGHAT, CDR2 FQNNGV, per germline. The CDR3 sequence: CASIDLSRGHEGYTF. In DNA form, the CDR3 reads TGTGCCAGCATCGACCTCAGCAGGGGGCACGAGGGCTACACCTTC.

This clone came up a few times. This chain uses TRBV29-1 with TRBJ2-6, with unresolved D. The CDR3 loop spans 14 amino acids. Germline values: CDR1 SQVTM, CDR2 ANQGSEA. V shed 7 bases and J shed 0 bases, with 10 bases lying between them. The CDR3 spells CSAQVSSGANVLTF. DNA of the CDR3: TGCAGCGCTCAAGTTAGCTCTGGGGCCAACGTCCTGACTTTC.

A few counts support this clone. This chain joins TRBV28 and TRBJ2-6; D unclear. Germline CDR1 is MDHEN and CDR2 is SYDVKM. Between the trimmed V and J ends, which lost 5 bases and 0 bases, there was a span of 8 bases. The CDR3 is made up of 15 amino acids. The CDR3 loop is CASSRASSGANVLTF. The CDR3 DNA is TGTGCCAGCAGTCGTGCGAGCTCTGGGGCCAACGTCCTGACTTTC.

In this sample, this clone turned up a few times. The chain recombines TRBV18 with TRBJ2-3, with TRBD2 matching 12 bases. V was clipped by 1 base and J by 5 bases; unmatched bases: 7. The CDR3 consists of 17 residues. Germline V gives CDR1 KGHSH, CDR2 LQKENI. The CDR3 coding sequence is TGTGCCAGCTCACCACTCCCTAGCGGGAGGGCACGAGATACGCAGTATTTT. It yields the protein CASSPLPSGRARDTQYF.

This clone was counted between two and nine times. The J gene is TRBJ2-1, the V gene TRBV28; 9 nucleotides match TRBD1. This CDR3 has 13 residues. Germline values: CDR1 MDHEN, CDR2 SYDVKM. J gave up 8 bases and V 7 bases, and 6 bases lay outside the gene matches. The CDR3 loop is CASTRDRVHEQFF. The CDR3, as DNA: TGTGCCAGCACCAGGGACAGGGTCCATGAGCAGTTCTTC.

There are a few counts of this clone. The V call is TRBV5-4, the J call TRBJ2-5; D remains ambiguous. This CDR3 region has 13 residues. V was shortened by 4 bases and J by 1 base, with 8 bases between the two germline ends. Germline V gene lookup returns CDR1 SGHNT and CDR2 YYREEE (reference sequence). CDR3 bases: TGTGCCAGCAGCCCGAGAGTCCAAGAGACCCAGTACTTC. Translated, it gives CASSPRVQETQYF.

V usage is TRBV4-2 and J usage is TRBJ2-3; 11 nucleotides align to TRBD2. The CDR3 covers 16 residues. Germline CDR1 is LGHNA and CDR2 is YNFKEQ. The V and J ends lost 4 bases and 2 bases, in that order; junction bases with no gene match: 5. This CDR3 reads CASSLLAGGITDTQYF. CDR3 DNA sequence: TGTGCCAGCAGCCTTTTAGCGGGAGGGATCACAGATACGCAGTATTTT.

The CDR3 protein is CASSQGQGAQSGELFF. DNA of the CDR3: TGTGCCAGCAGCCAGGGACAGGGGGCGCAAAGCGGGGAGCTGTTTTTT. The chain combines TRBV28 with TRBJ2-2; 12 bases are shared with TRBD1. This CDR3 has 16 amino acids. The V segment lost 6 bases and the J segment 7 bases; nucleotides outside the gene matches: 9. Germline assignment: CDR1 MDHEN and CDR2 SYDVKM.

The CDR3 DNA is TGTGCCAGCAGCCTACTGATCGACAGCCTGAACACCGGGGAGCTGTTTTTT. It specifies CASSLLIDSLNTGELFF. The rearrangement links TRBV7-2 to TRBJ2-2, with a weak D call TRBD1 (5 bases). V lost 5 bases, J lost 1 base, and 17 bases lay in between. The CDR3 is 17 residues long. Germline V CDR1 and CDR2: SGHTA, FQGNSA.

J is TRBJ2-2 and V is TRBV7-2, with D perhaps matching TRBD1 (6 bases). The CDR3 has 18 residues. The ends were cut back, 5 bases at V and 1 base at J, with 20 bases in the middle. The germline V gene has CDR1 SGHTA and CDR2 FQGNSA. This chain's CDR3 is CASSADRSRGVNTGELFF. The CDR3 region has the DNA TGTGCCAGCAGCGCCGACAGGTCACGCGGAGTGAACACCGGGGAGCTGTTTTTT.

The chain joins TRBV30 to TRBJ2-1; perhaps TRBD2 as D (6 bases). The CDR3 runs 13 residues. Germline loops: CDR1 GTSNPN, CDR2 SVGIG (reference sequence). Trimming removed 0 bases from V and 10 bases from J, with 13 bases in between. The CDR3 DNA follows: TGTGCCTGGAGTGTTGGAGGGCCAAGGGAGCAGTTCTTC. It specifies CAWSVGGPREQFF. Full variable domain (rest looked up from reference TRBV30 and TRBJ2-1): SQTIHQWPATLVQPVGSPLSLECTVEGTSNPNLYWYRQAAGRGLQLLFYSVGIGQISSEVPQNLSASRPQDRQFILSSKKLLLSDSGFYLCAWSVGGPREQFFGPGTRLTVL.

This clone was observed a handful of times. This chain uses TRBV9 with TRBJ1-3, with D unclear. The CDR3 has 14 residues. Germline V gene data show CDR1 as SGDLS and CDR2 as YYNGEE. V was cut by 4 bases and J by 4 bases, with 12 bases left in between. The CDR3 region is CASSTRTGGNTIYF. CDR3 DNA sequence: TGTGCCAGCAGCACCCGGACGGGAGGAAACACCATATATTTT.

V is TRBV11-2 and J is TRBJ2-5, with 12 positions matching TRBD2. There are 17 residues in the CDR3. V shed 5 bases, J shed 1 base, and the junction held 8 bases outside the gene matches. Germline CDR1 and CDR2: SGHAT and FQNNGV. CDR3 DNA sequence: TGTGCCAGCAGCGGGGGACTAGCGGGTTTGTCCCAAGAGACCCAGTACTTC. It yields the protein CASSGGLAGLSQETQYF.

Notes on this clone: Other DNA sequences within the sample encode an identical CDR3. V usage is TRBV9 and J usage is TRBJ2-2; D might be TRBD2 (5 bases). V lost 0 bases to trimming and J lost 5 bases, with 14 bases between them. In germline, CDR1 is SGDLS, CDR2 YYNGEE. CDR3 size: 16 residues. The CDR3 DNA is TGTGCCAGCAGCGTAGTTGCCGGCGGCGGGACCGGGGAGCTGTTTTTT. This encodes CASSVVAGGGTGELFF. Combining the CDR3 with reference TRBV9 and TRBJ2-2 gives the whole variable domain DSGVTQTPKHLITATGQRVTLRCSPRSGDLSVYWYQQSLDQGLQFLIQYYNGEERAKGNILERFSAQQFPDLHSELNLSSLELGDSALYFCASSVVAGGGTGELFFGEGSRLTVL.

The DNA of the CDR3 is TGTGCCAGCAGCGAAAGATCCGGACTGCAGAGCACAGATACGCAGTATTTT. It encodes CASSERSGLQSTDTQYF. V is TRBV11-2 and J is TRBJ2-3, with D possibly matching TRBD2 (5 bases). The germline V gene has CDR1 SGHAT and CDR2 FQNNGV. Trimming removed 5 bases from V and 0 bases from J, with 18 bases in between. The CDR3 has 17 amino acids.

This clone appeared a few times. The V call is TRBV7-9, the J call TRBJ2-1; 11 nucleotides match TRBD2. The trim removed 3 bases at V and 6 bases at J, leaving 4 bases unmatched. Germline V gene sequence: CDR1 SEHNR, CDR2 FQNEAQ (reference sequence). The CDR3 totals 15 residues. The DNA of the CDR3 is TGTGCCAGCAGCTTTACTAGCGGGGGAGCCAATGAGCAGTTCTTC. Its protein product is CASSFTSGGANEQFF.

This clone was observed a few times. V gene TRBV4-2 combines with J gene TRBJ2-7; 9 bases line up with TRBD2. V dropped 1 base and J dropped 0; count of bases not matched to a gene: 10. Germline CDR1 is LGHNA and CDR2 is YNFKEQ. CDR3 length: 18 residues. The CDR3 bases are TGTGCCAGCAGCCAAGTAATAGCGGGAGAGGGTTTCTCCTACGAGCAGTACTTC. Residues: CASSQVIAGEGFSYEQYF.

This clone was seen only a few times. V gene TRBV9 combines with J gene TRBJ2-2; TRBD2 matches at 9 bases. The CDR3 loop spans 16 amino acids. In germline, CDR1 is SGDLS, CDR2 YYNGEE. V shed 6 bases, J shed 0 bases, and the junction held 6 bases outside the gene matches. CDR3 nucleotide sequence: TGTGCCAGCACCATTAGCGGGGGAGCGAACACCGGGGAGCTGTTTTTT. Encoded protein: CASTISGGANTGELFF.

This chain joins TRBV7-2 and TRBJ2-1; 7 nucleotides match TRBD1. Germline CDR1 is SGHTA and CDR2 is FQGNSA. The ends lost 5 bases at V and 8 bases at J; junction bases unmatched: 9. The CDR3 totals 14 residues. CDR3 DNA: TGTGCCAGCAGCATAGGGACAGCAGGGCATGAGCAGTTCTTC. Translation gives CASSIGTAGHEQFF.

This chain uses TRBV14 with TRBJ2-7; 7 nucleotides agree with TRBD1. The CDR3 is 12 amino acids. J lost 3 bases, V lost 4 bases, and 0 bases had no gene match. The V gene's germline CDR1 is SGHDN and CDR2 FVKESK. The CDR3 bases are TGTGCCAGCAGCCCAGGGGGCTACGAGCAGTACTTC. Translating gives CASSPGGYEQYF.

V usage is TRBV7-9 and J usage is TRBJ2-3, with D possibly being TRBD1 (6 bases). Looked up from germline, CDR1 is SEHNR and CDR2 is FQNEAQ (reference sequence). The CDR3 is 14 residues long. Trimming removed 0 bases from V and 3 bases from J, with 7 bases in between. CDR3 region: CASSLATGTDTQYF. Written as DNA, the CDR3 is TGTGCCAGCAGCTTAGCGACAGGTACAGATACGCAGTATTTT. Based on the CDR3 plus reference TRBV7-9 and TRBJ2-3, the full variable domain is DTGVSQNPRHKITKRGQNVTFRCDPISEHNRLYWYRQTLGQGPEFLTYFQNEAQLEKSRLLSDRFSAERPKGSFSTLEIQRTEQGDSAMYLCASSLATGTDTQYFGPGTRLTVL.

Only a few counts were recorded for this clone. This chain connects TRBV30 to TRBJ1-1; D remains ambiguous. With 4 bases removed from V and 4 bases from J, the gap between germline ends came to 7 bases. CDR3 length: 11 residues. CDR1 is GTSNPN, CDR2 SVGIG, per germline (reference sequence). CDR3 region: CAWTAVTEAFF. CDR3 coding DNA: TGTGCCTGGACTGCAGTCACTGAAGCTTTCTTT.

The J gene is TRBJ2-1, the V gene TRBV7-2; D perhaps matches TRBD1 (5 bases). This CDR3 comprises 15 residues. The germline gives CDR1 SGHTA, CDR2 FQGNSA. Trimming left V 5 bases short and J 2 bases short, with 13 bases between. The CDR3 is CASSATGSPYNEQFF. DNA of the CDR3: TGTGCCAGCAGCGCTACAGGTAGTCCCTACAATGAGCAGTTCTTC.

This clone was observed a handful of times. The chain links TRBV4-2 to TRBJ1-1; maybe TRBD1 (6 bases). The CDR3 has 14 amino acids. Trimming took off 2 bases at V and 4 bases at J, with 11 bases between the two ends. The germline V gene has CDR1 LGHNA and CDR2 YNFKEQ. CDR3 bases: TGTGCCAGCAGCCAAAAACAGGGTGGCACTGAAGCTTTCTTT. Its translation is CASSQKQGGTEAFF.

The rearrangement joins TRBV7-8 to TRBJ2-2; 9 bases are shared with TRBD2. CDR1 SGHVS and CDR2 FQNEAQ come from the germline V gene. The CDR3 sequence is 15 residues long. The J segment lost 3 bases and the V segment lost 5 bases, leaving 4 bases of the junction unmatched. The CDR3 spells CASSHSGSYTGELFF. In DNA, the CDR3 is TGTGCCAGCAGCCATAGCGGGAGCTACACCGGGGAGCTGTTTTTT. Full variable domain (missing parts from reference TRBV7-8 and TRBJ2-2): GAGVSQSPRYKVAKRGQDVALRCDPISGHVSLFWYQQALGQGPEFLTYFQNEAQLDKSGLPSDRFFAERPEGSVSTLKIQRTQQEDSAVYLCASSHSGSYTGELFFGEGSRLTVL.

This chain joins TRBV4-3 and TRBJ2-1; a possible D gene is TRBD1 (6 bases). Trimming took off 3 bases at V and 6 bases at J, with 18 bases between the two ends. Germline CDR1 is LGHNA and CDR2 is YSLEER. The CDR3 covers 16 residues. CDR3 nucleotide sequence: TGCGCCAGCAGCCAGGTGTCGTTCGACAGGTCCAATGAGCAGTTCTTC. Protein sequence: CASSQVSFDRSNEQFF.

The chain has TRBV30 and TRBJ2-2; possible D gene TRBD1, 6 bases. The V gene's germline CDR1 is GTSNPN and CDR2 SVGIG (reference sequence). This CDR3 comprises 11 residues. CDR3 amino acids: CAGQSTGELFF. DNA of the CDR3: TGTGCAGGACAGTCTACCGGGGAGCTGTTTTTT.

This clone occurred a few times. This rearrangement joins TRBV5-1 to TRBJ2-7; 13 bases are a match to TRBD2. The CDR3 loop spans 16 amino acids. The V gene's germline CDR1 is SGHRS and CDR2 YFSETQ. J was trimmed by 5 bases and V by 0 bases; bases with no gene match: 5. CDR3 loop: CASSLELAGGINEQYF. CDR3 nucleotide sequence: TGCGCCAGCAGCTTGGAACTAGCGGGAGGGATCAACGAGCAGTACTTC.